The 14 T cell receptor beta chains below all came from one sample that was sequenced in a study of vaccination and CD4 T cells after COVID-19. The Oncomine TCR Beta short-read assay was applied to DNA of cultured CD4+ T cells. TCRdb itself ran the PCR reads through MiXCR, one entry per CDR3 protein. Of thousands of distinct CDR3 sequences in the sample, 40% to 55% were seen once. For these receptors, no antigen is known. Treatment described: approximately nine-day PBMC culture with coronavirus spike peptide pools or control peptides (ViraFEST assay). One should note that the unexposed donor's CD4+ T cells were collected before the COVID-19 pandemic (2011-2018). The sequenced sample consisted of CD4+ T cells from blood, cultured in vitro. These receptors all stem from a human donor in good health.

The chain is built from TRBV6-2 or TRBV6-3 and TRBJ2-7, with D tentatively TRBD2 (6 bases). Trimming pared 0 bases from V and 1 base from J, leaving 25 bases between. This CDR3 spans 20 amino acids. Per the germline V gene, CDR1 is MNHEY and CDR2 is SVGEGT. The CDR3 nucleotides are TGTGCCAGCAGTTACTCACCCCCAATCTCGGCCGGACTACCGTCCTACGAGCAGTACTTC. Its protein product is CASSYSPPISAGLPSYEQYF.

This chain connects TRBV14 to TRBJ2-2; unclear D gene. Germline loops: CDR1 SGHDN, CDR2 FVKESK. This CDR3 has 15 residues. Trimming took 0 bases from V and 4 from J, leaving 9 bases between them. The CDR3 nucleotides are TGTGCCAGCAGCCAAGATTTCCTGATCACCGGGGAGCTGTTTTTT. Its translation is CASSQDFLITGELFF.

The chain employs TRBV28 and TRBJ2-3, with a possible D match to TRBD1 (5 bases). Per the germline V gene, CDR1 is MDHEN and CDR2 is SYDVKM. This CDR3 comprises 14 residues. Between the trimmed V and J ends, which lost 10 bases and 3 bases, there was a span of 17 bases. The CDR3 nucleotides read TGTGCCACCTACCTCCAGGGTGGGACAGATACGCAGTATTTT. It specifies CATYLQGGTDTQYF. The variable domain in full, completed from reference TRBV28 and TRBJ2-3, reads DVKVTQSSRYLVKRTGEKVFLECVQDMDHENMFWYRQDPGLGLRLIYFSYDVKMKEKGDIPEGYSVSREKKERFSLILESASTNQTSMYLCATYLQGGTDTQYFGPGTRLTVL.

Only a few counts were recorded for this clonotype. V and J are TRBV7-7 and TRBJ2-5, with 11 positions matching TRBD2. Losses at the gene ends were 5 bases for V and 2 bases for J; bases not matched to a gene: 7. The germline V gene has CDR1 SSHAT and CDR2 FNYEAQ (reference sequence). The CDR3 runs to 16 residues. CDR3 in amino acids: CASSPTSGGVQETQYF. The CDR3 DNA sequence: TGTGCCAGCAGCCCAACTAGCGGGGGAGTTCAAGAGACCCAGTACTTC.

By share, this clonotype counts as medium-sized (0.01 to 0.1%). J is TRBJ1-1 and V is TRBV20-1; 7 nucleotides agree with TRBD1. Germline CDR1 and CDR2: DFQATT and SNEGSKA (reference sequence). The CDR3 is 15 amino acids. V lost 5 bases and J lost 0; bases outside the gene matches: 9. In nucleotides, the CDR3 is TGCAGTGCTCGACAGGGCGTCTTAATGAACACTGAAGCTTTCTTT. Translation gives CSARQGVLMNTEAFF.

The chain is built from TRBV12-3 or TRBV12-4 and TRBJ2-7; tentatively, D is TRBD2 (5 bases). V lost 2 bases and J 1 base, leaving 18 bases between the germline ends. The CDR3 totals 17 residues. CDR3 residues: CASSLTSLVGESYEQYF. DNA of the CDR3: TGTGCCAGCAGTTTAACGTCACTAGTGGGAGAGTCCTACGAGCAGTACTTC.

The rearrangement joins TRBV7-6 to TRBJ2-1, with 8 nucleotides matching TRBD2. The CDR3 spans 15 residues. Trimming took 1 base from V and 6 from J; bases not matched to a gene: 5. Germline CDR1 and CDR2: SGHVS and FNYEAQ. CDR3 sequence (DNA): TGTGCCAGCAGCTTAGACGGGGGGGCCTCCAATGAGCAGTTCTTC. Translating it yields CASSLDGGASNEQFF.

This clonotype showed up just a few times. The chain couples TRBV27 to TRBJ1-2; 11 nucleotides align to TRBD1. There are 18 residues in the CDR3. Germline V CDR1 and CDR2: MNHEY, SMNVEV (reference sequence). The V gene end was trimmed by 5 bases and the J gene end by 0 bases; junction bases not matched to a gene: 11. The CDR3 nucleotides read TGTGCCAGCAGTCCAGTGGCCGGGACAGGGGGAGCTAACTATGGCTACACCTTC. As protein: CASSPVAGTGGANYGYTF.

The table lists this clonotype with a few counts. The chain uses TRBV6-5 and TRBJ1-1; no clear D. CDR3 length equals 12 residues. CDR1 and CDR2 (germline): MNHEY, SVGAGI. V was cut by 4 bases and J by 5 bases, with 8 bases left in between. CDR3 sequence: CASSSPGTEAFF. The CDR3 DNA is TGTGCCAGCAGTTCCCCGGGGACTGAAGCTTTCTTT.

The V gene is TRBV19, the J gene TRBJ2-5; D ambiguous. The CDR3 consists of 11 residues. V dropped 3 bases and J dropped 5 bases, with 4 bases sitting between them. Germline V lookup: CDR1 LNHDA, CDR2 SQIVND (reference sequence). In nucleotides, the CDR3 is TGTGCCAGTAGTATCTCGGAGACCCAGTACTTC. Its protein is CASSISETQYF.

The chain carries TRBV2 and TRBJ1-1, with 7 bases that match TRBD1. The V and J ends lost 5 bases and 7 bases, in that order; junction bases with no gene match: 7. The germline gives CDR1 SNHLY, CDR2 FYNNEI. The CDR3 length is 13 residues. DNA for the CDR3: TGTGCCAGCAGTCGAACACAGGGGCTTGAAGCTTTCTTT. It encodes CASSRTQGLEAFF.

This clonotype was found a few times. The chain employs TRBV20-1 and TRBJ2-3; possibly TRBD1 for D (5 bases). Trimming pared 6 bases from V and 1 base from J, leaving 14 bases between. The CDR3 length is 14 residues. Germline V lookup: CDR1 DFQATT, CDR2 SNEGSKA (reference sequence). CDR3 nucleotide sequence: TGCAGTGCCCCGATAAGGGGTGGCACAGATACGCAGTATTTT. It codes for CSAPIRGGTDTQYF.

The chain carries TRBV6-1 and TRBJ1-2, with D unresolved. Germline V gives CDR1 MNHNS, CDR2 SASEGT. With 5 bases removed from V and 2 bases from J, the gap between germline ends came to 12 bases. The CDR3 runs 14 residues. The CDR3 nucleotides read TGTGCCAGCAGTAGAACCCGAGAGAACTATGGCTACACCTTC. It yields the protein CASSRTRENYGYTF.

V gene TRBV20-1 combines with J gene TRBJ2-1; D is unresolved. In germline, CDR1 is DFQATT, CDR2 SNEGSKA (reference sequence). Trimming cost V 6 bases and J 5 bases, with 14 bases left between them. This CDR3 comprises 13 residues. CDR3 loop: CSATTIANNEQFF. The DNA of the CDR3 is TGCAGTGCCACAACTATCGCAAACAATGAGCAGTTCTTC.